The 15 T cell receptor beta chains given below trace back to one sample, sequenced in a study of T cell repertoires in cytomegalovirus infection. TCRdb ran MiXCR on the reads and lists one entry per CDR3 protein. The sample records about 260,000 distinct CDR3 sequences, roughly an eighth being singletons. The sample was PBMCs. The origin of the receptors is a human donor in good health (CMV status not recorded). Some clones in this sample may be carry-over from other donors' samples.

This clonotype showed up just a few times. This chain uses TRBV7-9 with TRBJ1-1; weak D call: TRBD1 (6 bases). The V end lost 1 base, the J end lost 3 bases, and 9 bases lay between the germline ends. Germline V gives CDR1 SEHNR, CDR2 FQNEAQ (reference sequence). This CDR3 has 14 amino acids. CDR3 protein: CASSLEQGDTEAFF. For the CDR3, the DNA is TGTGCCAGCAGCTTAGAACAGGGAGACACTGAAGCTTTCTTT.

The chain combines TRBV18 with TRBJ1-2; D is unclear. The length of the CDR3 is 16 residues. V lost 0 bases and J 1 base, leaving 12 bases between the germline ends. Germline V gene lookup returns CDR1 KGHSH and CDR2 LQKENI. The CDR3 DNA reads TGTGCCAGCTCACCACCAGTAGGGTTGAGTAACTATGGCTACACCTTC. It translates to CASSPPVGLSNYGYTF.

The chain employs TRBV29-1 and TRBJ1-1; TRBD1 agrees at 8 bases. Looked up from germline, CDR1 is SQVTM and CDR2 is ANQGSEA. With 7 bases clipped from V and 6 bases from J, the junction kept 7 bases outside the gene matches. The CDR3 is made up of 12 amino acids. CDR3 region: CSARTGTAEAFF. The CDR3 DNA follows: TGCAGCGCCCGGACAGGGACGGCTGAAGCTTTCTTT.

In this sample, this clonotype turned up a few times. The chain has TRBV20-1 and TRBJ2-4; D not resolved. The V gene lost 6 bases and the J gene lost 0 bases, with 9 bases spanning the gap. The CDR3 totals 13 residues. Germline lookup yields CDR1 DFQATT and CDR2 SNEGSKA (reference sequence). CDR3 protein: CSATTVAKNIQYF. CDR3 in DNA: TGCAGTGCCACAACCGTAGCCAAAAACATTCAGTACTTC.

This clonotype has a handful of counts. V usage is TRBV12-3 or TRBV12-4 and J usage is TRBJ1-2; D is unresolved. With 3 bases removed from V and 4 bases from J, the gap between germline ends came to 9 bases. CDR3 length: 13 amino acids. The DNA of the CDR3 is TGTGCCAGCAGTTTTTCCTCTTCCTATGGCTACACCTTC. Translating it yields CASSFSSSYGYTF.

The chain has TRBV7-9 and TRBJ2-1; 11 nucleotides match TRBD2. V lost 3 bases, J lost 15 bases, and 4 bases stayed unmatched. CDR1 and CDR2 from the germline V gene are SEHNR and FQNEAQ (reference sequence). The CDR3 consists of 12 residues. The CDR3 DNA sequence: TGTGCCAGCAGCTTGGCGACTAGCGGGACGTTCTTC. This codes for CASSLATSGTFF.

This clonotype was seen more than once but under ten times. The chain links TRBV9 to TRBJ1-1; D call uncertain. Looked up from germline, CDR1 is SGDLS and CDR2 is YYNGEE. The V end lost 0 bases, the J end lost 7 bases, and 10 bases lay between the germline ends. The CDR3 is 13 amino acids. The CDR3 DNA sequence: TGTGCCAGCAGCGTAGCTGGTGAGAATGAAGCTTTCTTT. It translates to CASSVAGENEAFF.

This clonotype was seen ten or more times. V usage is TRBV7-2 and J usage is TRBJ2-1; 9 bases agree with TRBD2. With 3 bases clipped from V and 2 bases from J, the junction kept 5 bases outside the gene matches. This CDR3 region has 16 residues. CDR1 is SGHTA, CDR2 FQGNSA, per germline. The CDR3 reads CASSFAGGIAYNEQFF. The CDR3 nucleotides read TGTGCCAGCAGCTTTGCGGGGGGGATAGCCTACAATGAGCAGTTCTTC.

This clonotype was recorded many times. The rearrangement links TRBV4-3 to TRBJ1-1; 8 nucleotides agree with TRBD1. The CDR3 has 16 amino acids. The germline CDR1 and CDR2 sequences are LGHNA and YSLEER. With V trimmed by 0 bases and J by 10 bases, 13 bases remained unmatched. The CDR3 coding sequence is TGCGCCAGCAGCCAAGATGGGTCAGGGGGCATCTTCGGAGCTTTCTTT. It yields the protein CASSQDGSGGIFGAFF.

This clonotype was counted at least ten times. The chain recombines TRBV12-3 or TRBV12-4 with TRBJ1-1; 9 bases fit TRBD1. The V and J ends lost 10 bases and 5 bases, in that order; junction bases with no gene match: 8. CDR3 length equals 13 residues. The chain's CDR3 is CATHRGLKTEAFF. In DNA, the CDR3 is TGTGCCACCCACAGGGGGCTAAAGACTGAAGCTTTCTTT.

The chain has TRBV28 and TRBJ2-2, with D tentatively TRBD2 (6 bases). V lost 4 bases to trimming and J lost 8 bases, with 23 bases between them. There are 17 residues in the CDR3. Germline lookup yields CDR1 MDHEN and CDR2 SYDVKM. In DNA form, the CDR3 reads TGTGCCAGCAGTTCCCGTAGGGCGGGACGATTGAATGGGGAGCTGTTTTTT. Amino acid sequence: CASSSRRAGRLNGELFF.

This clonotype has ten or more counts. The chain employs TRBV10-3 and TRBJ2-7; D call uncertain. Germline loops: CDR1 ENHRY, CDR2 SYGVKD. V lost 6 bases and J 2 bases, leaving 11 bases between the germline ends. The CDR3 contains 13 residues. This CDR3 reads CAIRLDSTYEQYF. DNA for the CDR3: TGTGCCATCAGGCTTGACTCAACCTACGAGCAGTACTTC.

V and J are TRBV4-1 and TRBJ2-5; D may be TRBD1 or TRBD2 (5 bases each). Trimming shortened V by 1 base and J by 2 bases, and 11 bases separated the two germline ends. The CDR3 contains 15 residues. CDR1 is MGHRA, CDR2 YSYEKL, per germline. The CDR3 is CASSQAGWGQETQYF. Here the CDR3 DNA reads TGCGCCAGCAGCCAAGCCGGATGGGGGCAAGAGACCCAGTACTTC.

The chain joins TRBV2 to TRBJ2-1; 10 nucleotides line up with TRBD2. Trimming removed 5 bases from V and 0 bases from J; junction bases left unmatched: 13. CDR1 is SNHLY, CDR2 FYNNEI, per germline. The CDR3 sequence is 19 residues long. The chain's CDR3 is CASSRTLAGTGSSYNEQFF. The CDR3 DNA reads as TGTGCCAGCAGTCGAACACTAGCGGGGACAGGAAGCTCCTACAATGAGCAGTTCTTC.

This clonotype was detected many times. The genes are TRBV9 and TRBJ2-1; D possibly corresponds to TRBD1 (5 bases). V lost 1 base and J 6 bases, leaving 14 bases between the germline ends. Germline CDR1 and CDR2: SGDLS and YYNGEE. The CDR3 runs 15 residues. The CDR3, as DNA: TGTGCCAGCAGCGTATTTGGTTTAGGGGCCAATGAGCAGTTCTTC. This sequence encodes CASSVFGLGANEQFF.